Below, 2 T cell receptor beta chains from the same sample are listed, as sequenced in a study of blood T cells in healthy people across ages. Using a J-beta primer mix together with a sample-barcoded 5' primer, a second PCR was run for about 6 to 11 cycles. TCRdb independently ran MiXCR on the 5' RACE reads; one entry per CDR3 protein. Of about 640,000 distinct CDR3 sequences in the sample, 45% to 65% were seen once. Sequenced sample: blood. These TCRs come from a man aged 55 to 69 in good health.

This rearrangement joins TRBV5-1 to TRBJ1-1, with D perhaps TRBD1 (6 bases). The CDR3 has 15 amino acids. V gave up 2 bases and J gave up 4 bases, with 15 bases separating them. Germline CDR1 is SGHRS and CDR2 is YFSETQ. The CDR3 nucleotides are TGCGCCAGCAGCTTCGGGGGCCGGGAGGGCACTGAAGCTTTCTTT. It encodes CASSFGGREGTEAFF. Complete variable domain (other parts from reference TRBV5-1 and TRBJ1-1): KAGVTQTPRYLIKTRGQQVTLSCSPISGHRSVSWYQQTPGQGLQFLFEYFSETQRNKGNFPGRFSGRQFSNSRSEMNVSTLELGDSALYLCASSFGGREGTEAFFGQGTRLTVV.

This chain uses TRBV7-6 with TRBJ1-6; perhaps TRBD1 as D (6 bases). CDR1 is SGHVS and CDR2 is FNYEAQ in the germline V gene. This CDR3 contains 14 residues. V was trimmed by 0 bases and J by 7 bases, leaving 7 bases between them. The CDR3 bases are TGTGCCAGCAGCTTAGCGACAGGAAATTCACCCCTCCACTTT. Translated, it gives CASSLATGNSPLHF.